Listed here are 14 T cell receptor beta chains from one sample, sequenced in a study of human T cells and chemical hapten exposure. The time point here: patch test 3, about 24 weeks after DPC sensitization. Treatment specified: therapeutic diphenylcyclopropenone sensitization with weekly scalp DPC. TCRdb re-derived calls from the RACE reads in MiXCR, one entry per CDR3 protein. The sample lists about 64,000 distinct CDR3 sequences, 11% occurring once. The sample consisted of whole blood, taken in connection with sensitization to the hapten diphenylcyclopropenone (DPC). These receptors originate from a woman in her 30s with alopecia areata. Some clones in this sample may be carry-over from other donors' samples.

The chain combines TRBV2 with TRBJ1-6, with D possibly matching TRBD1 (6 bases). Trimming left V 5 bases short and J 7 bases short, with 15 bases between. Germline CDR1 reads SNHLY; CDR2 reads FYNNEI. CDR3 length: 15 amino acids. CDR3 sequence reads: CASSKGGAFNSPLHF. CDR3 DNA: TGTGCCAGCAGTAAAGGGGGGGCTTTCAATTCACCCCTCCACTTT.

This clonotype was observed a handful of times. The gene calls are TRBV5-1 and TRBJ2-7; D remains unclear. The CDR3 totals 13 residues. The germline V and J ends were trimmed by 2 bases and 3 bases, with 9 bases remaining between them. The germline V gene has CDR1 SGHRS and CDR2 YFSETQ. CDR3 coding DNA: TGCGCCAGCAGCTTCTCTGGCAGCTACGAGCAGTACTTC. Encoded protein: CASSFSGSYEQYF.

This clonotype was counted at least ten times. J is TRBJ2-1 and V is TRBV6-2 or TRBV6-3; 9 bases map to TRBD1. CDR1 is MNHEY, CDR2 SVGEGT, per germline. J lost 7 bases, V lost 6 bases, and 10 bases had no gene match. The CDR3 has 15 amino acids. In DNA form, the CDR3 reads TGTGCCAGCAGGCCCCGGGACAGGGCTGGGAATGAGCAGTTCTTC. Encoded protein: CASRPRDRAGNEQFF.

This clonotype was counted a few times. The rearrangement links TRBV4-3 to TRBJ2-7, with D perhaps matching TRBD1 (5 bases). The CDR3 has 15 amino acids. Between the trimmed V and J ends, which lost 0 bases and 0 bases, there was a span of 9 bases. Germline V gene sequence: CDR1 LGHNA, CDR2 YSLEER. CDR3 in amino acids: CASSQDSGYSYEQYF. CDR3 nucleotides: TGCGCCAGCAGCCAAGATTCAGGGTACTCCTACGAGCAGTACTTC.

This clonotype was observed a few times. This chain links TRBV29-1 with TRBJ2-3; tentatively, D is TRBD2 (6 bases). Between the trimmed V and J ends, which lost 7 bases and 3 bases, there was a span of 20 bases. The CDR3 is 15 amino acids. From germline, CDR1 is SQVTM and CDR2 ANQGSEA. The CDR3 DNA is TGCAGCGCCTATCTAGCTGGCGGGATAACAGATACGCAGTATTTT. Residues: CSAYLAGGITDTQYF.

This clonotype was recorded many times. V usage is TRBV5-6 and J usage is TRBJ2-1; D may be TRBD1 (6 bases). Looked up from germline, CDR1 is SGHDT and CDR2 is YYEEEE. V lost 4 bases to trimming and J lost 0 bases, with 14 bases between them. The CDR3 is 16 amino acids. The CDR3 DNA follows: TGTGCCAGCAGCCCGACCCAGGACAGCTCCTACAATGAGCAGTTCTTC. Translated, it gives CASSPTQDSSYNEQFF.

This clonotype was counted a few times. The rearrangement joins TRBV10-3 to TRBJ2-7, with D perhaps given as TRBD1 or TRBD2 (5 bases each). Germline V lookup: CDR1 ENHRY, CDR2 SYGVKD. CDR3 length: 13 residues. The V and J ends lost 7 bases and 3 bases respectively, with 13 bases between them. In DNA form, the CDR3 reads TGTGCCATCAATCGGGACCCTTACTACGAGCAGTACTTC. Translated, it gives CAINRDPYYEQYF.

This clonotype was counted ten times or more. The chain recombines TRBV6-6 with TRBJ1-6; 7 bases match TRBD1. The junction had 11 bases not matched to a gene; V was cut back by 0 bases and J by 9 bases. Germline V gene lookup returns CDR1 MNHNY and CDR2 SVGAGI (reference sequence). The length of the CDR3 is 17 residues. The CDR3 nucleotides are TGTGCCAGCAGTTACTCATCCCAGGGGGGTGAGAGTTCACCCCTCCACTTT. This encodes CASSYSSQGGESSPLHF.

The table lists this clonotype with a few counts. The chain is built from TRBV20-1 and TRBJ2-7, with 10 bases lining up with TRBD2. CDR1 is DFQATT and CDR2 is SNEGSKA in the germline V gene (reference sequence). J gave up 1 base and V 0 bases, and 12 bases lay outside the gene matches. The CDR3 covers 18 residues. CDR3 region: CSARDLEREGRSSYEQYF. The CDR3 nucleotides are TGCAGTGCTAGAGATCTGGAGCGGGAGGGCCGGAGTTCCTACGAGCAGTACTTC.

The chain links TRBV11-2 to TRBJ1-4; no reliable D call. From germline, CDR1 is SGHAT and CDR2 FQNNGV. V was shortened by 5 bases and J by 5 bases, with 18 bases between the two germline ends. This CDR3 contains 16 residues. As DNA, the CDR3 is TGTGCCAGCAGCCCCTCGATAGGGATACAGAATGAAAAACTGTTTTTT. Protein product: CASSPSIGIQNEKLFF.

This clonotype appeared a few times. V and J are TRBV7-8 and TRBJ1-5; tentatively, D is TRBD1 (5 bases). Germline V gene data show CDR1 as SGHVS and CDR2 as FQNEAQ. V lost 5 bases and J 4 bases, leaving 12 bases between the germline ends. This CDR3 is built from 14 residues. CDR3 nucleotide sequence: TGTGCCAGCAGCCCTCAGCAGGGTAATCAGCCCCAGCATTTT. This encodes CASSPQQGNQPQHF.

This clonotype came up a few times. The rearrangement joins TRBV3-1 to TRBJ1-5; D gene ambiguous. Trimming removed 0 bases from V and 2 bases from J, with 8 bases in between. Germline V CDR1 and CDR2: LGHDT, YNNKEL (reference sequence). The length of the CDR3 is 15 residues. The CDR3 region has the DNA TGTGCCAGCAGCCAAGACACAAATCGCAATCAGCCCCAGCATTTT. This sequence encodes CASSQDTNRNQPQHF.

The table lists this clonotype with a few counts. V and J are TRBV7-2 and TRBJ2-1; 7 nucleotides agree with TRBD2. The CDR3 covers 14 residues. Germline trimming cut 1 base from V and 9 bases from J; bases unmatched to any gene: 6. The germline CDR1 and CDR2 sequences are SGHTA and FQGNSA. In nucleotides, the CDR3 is TGTGCCAGCAGCTTAGGACTAGCCGGGGCTGAGCAGTTCTTC. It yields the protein CASSLGLAGAEQFF.

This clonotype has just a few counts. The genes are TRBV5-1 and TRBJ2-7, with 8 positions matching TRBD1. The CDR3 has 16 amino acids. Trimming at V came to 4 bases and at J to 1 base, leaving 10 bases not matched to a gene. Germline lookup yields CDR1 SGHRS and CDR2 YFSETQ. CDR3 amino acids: CASSPDIGTGSYEQYF. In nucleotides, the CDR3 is TGCGCCAGCAGCCCCGACATCGGGACAGGATCCTACGAGCAGTACTTC.